This T cell receptor beta chain was profiled in a study of blood T cell repertoires in COVID-19. In the study overall: Sample material is recorded as cDNA or gDNA derived from T cells, B-cell-depleted T cells, or PBMCs.

Using immunoSEQ multiplex PCR, the repertoire was profiled, and TCRdb retains in-frame clones only, with some absent. This table has hundreds of thousands of clones, about nine tenths appearing once. The CDR3 runs to 19 residues. The V and J ends lost 2 bases and 6 bases respectively, with 28 bases between them. Germline assignment: CDR1 LGHNA and CDR2 YSLEER. Residents of 24 US areas, aged about 18 to 95 years, made up the participants. In assigning cohorts, the study relied on participant-reported clinical history. V gene TRBV4-3 combines with J gene TRBJ1-2; D is possibly TRBD1 (5 bases). Material for sequencing was PBMCs or T cells enriched from blood (not recorded which). The clonotype comes from a young woman who had recovered from COVID-19. CDR3 residues: CASSQSTFGGSPPQDGYTF. CDR3 bases: TGCGCCAGCAGCCAATCTACTTTCGGGGGATCCCCCCCCCAGGATGGCTACACCTTC.